One sample yielded the 12 T cell receptor beta chains listed below, sequenced in a study of shared clonotypes between healthy human individuals. TCRdb's copy holds only in-frame clones and misses some; the assay was immunoSEQ multiplex PCR. The sample holds about 1.5 million clones; approximately 98% are singletons and the top ten take around 0.45%. The specimen sequenced was naive CD4+ T cells sorted from blood. The sample's subset: CD45RA+ positively selected. The source is a young man in good health.

This clone was observed a few times. The chain employs TRBV29-1 and TRBJ2-1; TRBD2 matches 10 bases. This CDR3 comprises 15 residues. V was clipped by 4 bases and J by 0 bases; unmatched bases: 3. The germline V gene has CDR1 SQVTM and CDR2 ANQGSEA. The CDR3 DNA is TGCAGCGTTGTTAGCGGGAGGTTCTCCTACAATGAGCAGTTCTTC. It is translated as CSVVSGRFSYNEQFF.

On this clone itself: Other nucleotide sequences from this sample produce the same CDR3. The gene calls are TRBV29-1 and TRBJ2-1; D gene unclear. The CDR3 runs 10 residues. V was clipped by 7 bases and J by 7 bases, with 8 bases between them. Germline V lookup: CDR1 SQVTM, CDR2 ANQGSEA. DNA for the CDR3: TGCAGCGGGGGTGGGAATGAGCAGTTCTTC. Translating it yields CSGGGNEQFF.

The chain has TRBV5-1 and TRBJ2-7, with a possible D match to TRBD2 (5 bases). There are 14 residues in the CDR3. The germline V and J ends were trimmed by 3 bases and 2 bases, with 12 bases remaining between them. Per germline, CDR1 SGHRS and CDR2 YFSETQ. The CDR3 region has the DNA TGCGCCAGCAGCTCCTTCCCTAGCACCTACGAGCAGTACTTC. Amino acids: CASSSFPSTYEQYF.

The gene calls are TRBV2 and TRBJ1-5, with unresolved D. From germline, CDR1 is SNHLY and CDR2 FYNNEI. The CDR3 length is 14 residues. V lost 6 bases, J lost 6 bases, and 15 bases lay in between. The CDR3 sequence: CASSAAGGSQPQHF. The CDR3 bases are TGTGCCAGCAGCGCGGCGGGCGGAAGTCAGCCCCAGCATTTT.

This chain connects TRBV18 to TRBJ2-3, with 13 bases fitting TRBD2. The CDR3 length is 19 residues. Per germline, CDR1 KGHSH and CDR2 LQKENI. Trimming removed 3 bases from V and 0 bases from J; junction bases left unmatched: 9. CDR3 DNA sequence: TGTGCCAGCTCACCTCTCGGACTAGCGGGAGTCTCCAGCACAGATACGCAGTATTTT. It is translated as CASSPLGLAGVSSTDTQYF.

This chain uses TRBV10-2 with TRBJ2-2; D remains unclear. CDR1 and CDR2 (germline): WSHSY, SAAADI. V shed 6 bases and J shed 4 bases, with 12 bases lying between them. The CDR3 covers 14 residues. This CDR3 reads CASRGLVSTGELFF. Written as DNA, the CDR3 is TGCGCCAGCAGGGGGTTAGTCTCCACCGGGGAGCTGTTTTTT.

This clone has a handful of counts. This sequence joins TRBV11-2 and TRBJ2-2; D may be TRBD2 (6 bases). CDR1 and CDR2 (germline): SGHAT, FQNNGV. Trimming took 6 bases from V and 9 from J, leaving 11 bases between them. CDR3 length: 12 residues. The CDR3 reads CASRRGTRELFF. The CDR3 coding sequence is TGTGCCAGCAGACGCGGGACCAGGGAGCTGTTTTTT.

About this clone itself: The same CDR3 is also encoded by other DNA sequences in this sample. The rearrangement joins TRBV7-2 to TRBJ2-5, with a possible D match to TRBD1 (6 bases). The CDR3 runs 14 residues. The germline V gene encodes CDR1 SGHTA and CDR2 FQGNSA. The V end was cut by 3 bases, the J end by 2 bases, with 10 bases between. The CDR3 DNA reads TGTGCCAGCAGCTTGGACAGAGGGCAAGAGACCCAGTACTTC. It translates to CASSLDRGQETQYF.

The genes are TRBV27 and TRBJ2-7; 10 positions agree with TRBD2. The junction had 2 bases not matched to a gene; V was cut back by 0 bases and J by 9 bases. This CDR3 is 13 amino acids long. Germline CDR1 is MNHEY and CDR2 is SMNVEV (reference sequence). The CDR3: CASSLSLAGAQYF. In DNA form, the CDR3 reads TGTGCCAGCAGTTTATCGCTAGCGGGAGCGCAGTACTTC.

The gene calls are TRBV5-4 and TRBJ2-1, with 10 positions matching TRBD2. The CDR3 is 16 amino acids. Per germline, CDR1 SGHNT and CDR2 YYREEE (reference sequence). The J segment lost 7 bases and the V segment lost 0 bases, leaving 7 bases of the junction unmatched. The CDR3 protein is CASSLDLAGVSNEQFF. Written as DNA, the CDR3 is TGTGCCAGCAGCTTGGACCTAGCGGGAGTTTCAAATGAGCAGTTCTTC. Looking up the rest from reference TRBV5-4 and TRBJ2-1 gives the full variable domain: ETGVTQSPTHLIKTRGQQVTLRCSSQSGHNTVSWYQQALGQGPQFIFQYYREEENGRGNFPPRFSGLQFPNYSSELNVNALELDDSALYLCASSLDLAGVSNEQFFGPGTRLTVL.

This sequence joins TRBV7-3 and TRBJ2-3; D not certain. This CDR3 comprises 12 residues. The germline V and J ends were trimmed by 2 bases and 9 bases, with 9 bases remaining between them. CDR1 is SGHTA, CDR2 FQGTGA, per germline. In DNA, the CDR3 is TGTGCCAGCAGCTTAGACCGGCAGACGCAGTATTTT. Protein sequence: CASSLDRQTQYF.

This clone was observed a single time. This chain uses TRBV9 with TRBJ2-3, with 10 nucleotides matching TRBD2. With 3 bases clipped from V and 2 bases from J, the junction kept 6 bases outside the gene matches. CDR1 is SGDLS and CDR2 is YYNGEE in the germline V gene. This CDR3 region has 16 residues. The CDR3 sequence is CASSAGTSAFTDTQYF. The DNA for the CDR3 is TGTGCCAGCAGCGCGGGGACTAGCGCTTTCACAGATACGCAGTATTTT.